This TCR beta chain stems from a study of glioma-infiltrating T cells. Overall study findings and caveats: Tissue-blood divergence was below expectation in non-neoplastic patients, above in gliomas. Tissue and blood shared very few CDR3 sequences.

Regarding this clonotype: What it binds is unknown. The conserved final phenylalanine or tryptophan is absent from the CDR3, which likely points to a read error. The DNA is left out, because the CDR3 cannot be placed on it with certainty; the CDR3 is given as TCRdb lists it.

The iRepertoire nested amplicon-rescue multiplex PCR amplified TCR alpha and beta CDR3s from RNA. One-step reverse transcription and amplification started from approximately 100-400 ng of tissue mRNA or PBMC total RNA. Each CDR3 protein gets one entry after TCRdb re-called the multiplex PCR reads with MiXCR. This table has around 90,000 distinct CDR3 sequences, roughly 40% appearing once. Looked up from germline, CDR1 is DFQATT and CDR2 is SNEGSKA (reference sequence). The CDR3 length is 14 residues, termini included. The specimen sequenced was glioma tissue, nonneoplastic brain tissue, or PBMCs (not recorded which). This TCR derives from a human donor with low-grade glioma or glioblastoma, undergoing nonglioma brain surgery, or in good health (not recorded which). The rearrangement joins TRBV20-1 to TRBJ1-6; TRBD1 reflects the table's D call only, with no check against the DNA. The CDR3: CSARVLQGDSPLHL.